What follows are 30 T cell receptor beta chains derived from one specimen sequenced in a study of T cells in Graves' hyperthyroidism and ophthalmopathy. Amplification targeted TCR beta CDR3 regions from RNA transcripts. TCR CDR3 regions were first amplified by RT-PCR with HTBI primers. One entry per CDR3 protein results from TCRdb running MiXCR on the multiplex PCR reads. The profile shows approximately 520,000 distinct CDR3 sequences, roughly 25% of them singletons. Source material: blood. These receptors came from a woman aged 25 to 39 with Graves' ophthalmopathy.

This clonotype was seen at least ten times. The J gene is TRBJ1-2, the V gene TRBV7-2; 7 bases map to TRBD1. The CDR3 sequence is 13 residues long. Germline CDR1 and CDR2: SGHTA and FQGNSA. J gave up 4 bases and V 6 bases, and 5 bases lay outside the gene matches. CDR3: CASSPRDSYGYTF. Written as DNA, the CDR3 is TGTGCCAGCAGTCCCCGGGACAGCTATGGCTACACCTTC.

This clonotype was picked up a small number of times. V and J are TRBV29-1 and TRBJ1-2, with D unresolved. CDR1 and CDR2 (germline): SQVTM, ANQGSEA. V dropped 1 base and J dropped 6 bases, with 12 bases sitting between them. This CDR3 is built from 13 residues. The CDR3 loop is CSVEVGFLDGYTF. CDR3 DNA sequence: TGCAGCGTTGAAGTGGGGTTTCTCGATGGCTACACCTTC.

This clonotype came up many times. V gene TRBV6-1 combines with J gene TRBJ1-2; D is ambiguous. The CDR3 contains 15 residues. Trimming removed 6 bases at V and 4 bases at J, with 18 bases between. CDR1 MNHNS and CDR2 SASEGT come from the germline V gene. The CDR3 sequence is CASRRTPTTSYGYTF. The DNA of the CDR3 is TGTGCCAGCAGACGAACCCCAACAACATCCTATGGCTACACCTTC.

The chain combines TRBV28 with TRBJ1-1; D uncertain. Germline V CDR1 and CDR2: MDHEN, SYDVKM. This CDR3 contains 15 residues. Deletions cut 4 bases from V and 7 bases from J, with 19 bases between. CDR3 coding DNA: TGTGCCAGCAGTTCCTCCGGGCCAGAGGGTATTGAAGCTTTCTTT. It encodes CASSSSGPEGIEAFF.

The rearrangement links TRBV6-5 to TRBJ2-5, with a weak D call TRBD2 (6 bases). Germline values: CDR1 MNHEY, CDR2 SVGAGI. CDR3 length: 15 residues. Trimming left V 1 base short and J 2 bases short, with 11 bases between. CDR3 nucleotide sequence: TGTGCCAGCAGTTACTTAAAAGGAGGGCAAGAGACCCAGTACTTC. Translating gives CASSYLKGGQETQYF.

V is TRBV18 and J is TRBJ1-3, with unresolved D. V lost 3 bases, J lost 2 bases, and 8 bases lay in between. This CDR3 region has 14 residues. In germline, CDR1 is KGHSH, CDR2 LQKENI. CDR3 residues: CASSPGSAGNTIYF. The CDR3 DNA is TGTGCCAGCTCACCTGGCAGCGCTGGAAACACCATATATTTT.

This clonotype was picked up a small number of times. This CDR3 reads CASNTPLRPETQYF. The CDR3 coding sequence is TGTGCCAGCAATACCCCGTTACGACCGGAGACCCAGTACTTC. The V gene is TRBV28, the J gene TRBJ2-5; D is uncertain. With 7 bases removed from V and 5 bases from J, the gap between germline ends came to 17 bases. Germline CDR1 is MDHEN and CDR2 is SYDVKM. The CDR3 loop spans 14 amino acids.

The table lists this clonotype with many counts. Just one base apart from a much larger clone, this may be a read error. The genes are TRBV15 and TRBJ1-2; unclear D gene. CDR3 length equals 14 residues. Per the germline V gene, CDR1 is LNHNV and CDR2 is YYDKDF (reference sequence). The V gene lost 5 bases and the J gene lost 6 bases, with 16 bases spanning the gap. The CDR3 spells CATSGPSNGNGYTF. As DNA, the CDR3 is TGTGCCACCAGCGGACCGTCTAATGGGAATGGCTACACCTTC.

This clonotype showed up many times. This sequence joins TRBV5-4 and TRBJ1-3, with D perhaps matching TRBD1 (5 bases). V gave up 1 base and J gave up 0 bases, with 23 bases separating them. From germline, CDR1 is SGHNT and CDR2 YYREEE (reference sequence). The CDR3 has 20 amino acids. The CDR3 here is CASSLLPRTGTELSGNTIYF. The CDR3 nucleotides are TGTGCCAGCAGCTTGCTCCCTCGGACGGGGACGGAGCTCTCTGGAAACACCATATATTTT. Supplemented by reference TRBV5-4 and TRBJ1-3, the full variable domain reads ETGVTQSPTHLIKTRGQQVTLRCSSQSGHNTVSWYQQALGQGPQFIFQYYREEENGRGNFPPRFSGLQFPNYSSELNVNALELDDSALYLCASSLLPRTGTELSGNTIYFGEGSWLTVV.

There are a few counts of this clonotype. V and J are TRBV5-1 and TRBJ2-2; tentatively, D is TRBD1 or TRBD2 (5 bases each). The V and J ends lost 4 bases and 5 bases respectively, with 18 bases between them. This CDR3 has 16 residues. CDR1 SGHRS and CDR2 YFSETQ come from the germline V gene. Here the CDR3 DNA reads TGCGCCAGCAGCCGAGGGACGGGTGGAACGACCGGGGAGCTGTTTTTT. Translated, it gives CASSRGTGGTTGELFF.

The gene calls are TRBV9 and TRBJ1-2, with a possible D match to TRBD1 (5 bases). Germline lookup yields CDR1 SGDLS and CDR2 YYNGEE. The length of the CDR3 is 15 residues. The germline V and J ends were trimmed by 0 bases and 3 bases, with 12 bases remaining between them. In DNA, the CDR3 is TGTGCCAGCAGCGTAGCTGTGGGGGTATACTATGGCTACACCTTC. Translating gives CASSVAVGVYYGYTF.

V is TRBV19 and J is TRBJ1-1; D ambiguous. V lost 5 bases, J lost 5 bases, and 18 bases lay in between. The CDR3 length is 15 residues. Germline-derived CDR1 and CDR2 are LNHDA and SQIVND (reference sequence). This chain's CDR3 is CASSPTILLGTEAFF. The DNA for the CDR3 is TGTGCCAGTAGTCCGACCATTTTATTGGGGACTGAAGCTTTCTTT. Using reference TRBV19 and TRBJ1-1 for the parts outside the CDR3, the full variable domain is DGGITQSPKYLFRKEGQNVTLSCEQNLNHDAMYWYRQDPGQGLRLIYYSQIVNDFQKGDIAEGYSVSREKKESFPLTVTSAQKNPTAFYLCASSPTILLGTEAFFGQGTRLTVV.

This clonotype appeared many times. The gene calls are TRBV20-1 and TRBJ2-7; D is undetermined. Germline CDR1 is DFQATT and CDR2 is SNEGSKA (reference sequence). The CDR3 has 11 residues. V lost 6 bases and J lost 3, with 9 bases in between. The CDR3 is CSAFDDYEQYF. The DNA of the CDR3 is TGCAGTGCCTTTGACGACTACGAGCAGTACTTC.

This clonotype was detected a few times. A much larger clone differs from this one at a single base, so this may be a read error. In nucleotides, the CDR3 is TGTGCCAGCAGGGAACTGGGCTACGAGCAGTACTTC. Amino acid sequence: CASRELGYEQYF. The chain uses TRBV2 and TRBJ2-7; D is uncertain. The CDR3 is 12 amino acids. V was trimmed by 6 bases and J by 3 bases, leaving 9 bases between them. The germline CDR1 and CDR2 sequences are SNHLY and FYNNEI.

The chain carries TRBV30 and TRBJ1-5; 11 bases agree with TRBD1. The trim removed 1 base at V and 4 bases at J, leaving 3 bases unmatched. Germline assignment: CDR1 GTSNPN and CDR2 SVGIG (reference sequence). CDR3 length equals 15 residues. In DNA, the CDR3 is TGTGCCTGGAGTGCGGACAGGGGGCTAAATCAGCCCCAGCATTTT. Residues: CAWSADRGLNQPQHF.

A remark on this clonotype: An end of the junction differs from the germline gene, which may be a read error. This sequence joins TRBV11-1 and TRBJ2-4, with D possibly called TRBD1 or TRBD2 (5 bases each). The length of the CDR3 is 16 residues. CDR1 is SGHAT, CDR2 FQDESV, per germline (reference sequence). The chain's CDR3 is CANRFKLSLAKHIKYF. DNA for the CDR3: TGTGCCAACAGGTTCAAGTTATCCCTAGCCAAACACATTAAGTACTTC.

This clonotype turned up a few times. The chain employs TRBV7-2 and TRBJ1-5, with unresolved D. CDR1 SGHTA and CDR2 FQGNSA come from the germline V gene. V gave up 6 bases and J gave up 0 bases, with 9 bases separating them. This CDR3 has 14 residues. DNA of the CDR3: TGTGCCAGCAGTTCAGATTATAGCAATCAGCCCCAGCATTTT. As protein: CASSSDYSNQPQHF.

This clonotype has at least ten counts. The chain combines TRBV20-1 with TRBJ1-1; 7 positions agree with TRBD1. This CDR3 spans 12 amino acids. The junction had 4 bases not matched to a gene; V was cut back by 8 bases and J by 1 base. Looked up from germline, CDR1 is DFQATT and CDR2 is SNEGSKA (reference sequence). CDR3 DNA sequence: TGCAGTACAGGGGTGCCGAACACTGAAGCTTTCTTT. Its translation: CSTGVPNTEAFF.

The rearrangement uses TRBV30 and TRBJ1-1; no firm D call. V was clipped by 6 bases and J by 2 bases, with 13 bases between them. From germline, CDR1 is GTSNPN and CDR2 SVGIG (reference sequence). The CDR3 is 13 residues long. CDR3 sequence (DNA): TGTGCCTGTGCCAAGGGCAGTAACACTGAAGCTTTCTTT. Amino acids: CACAKGSNTEAFF. Using reference TRBV30 and TRBJ1-1 for the parts outside the CDR3, the full variable domain is SQTIHQWPATLVQPVGSPLSLECTVEGTSNPNLYWYRQAAGRGLQLLFYSVGIGQISSEVPQNLSASRPQDRQFILSSKKLLLSDSGFYLCACAKGSNTEAFFGQGTRLTVV.

This clonotype was seen a few times. The rearrangement links TRBV6-5 to TRBJ1-3; D is uncertain. The CDR3 totals 16 residues. V shed 0 bases and J shed 3 bases, with 12 bases lying between them. The germline V gene encodes CDR1 MNHEY and CDR2 SVGAGI. Here the CDR3 DNA reads TGTGCCAGCAGTTACTCGTCGTCAGGAGTTGGAAACACCATATATTTT. Protein product: CASSYSSSGVGNTIYF.

This chain connects TRBV7-3 to TRBJ2-2, with D uncertain. Germline CDR1 is SGHTA and CDR2 is FQGTGA. This CDR3 has 13 amino acids. With 1 base removed from V and 7 bases from J, the gap between germline ends came to 7 bases. This CDR3 reads CASSLKTVGELFF. Written as DNA, the CDR3 is TGTGCCAGCAGCTTAAAAACGGTCGGGGAGCTGTTTTTT.

The CDR3 DNA reads TGTGCCAGCAGCCAACGGGACAGGGTCACCTTC. Encoded protein: CASSQRDRVTF. The chain has TRBV4-2 and TRBJ1-2; 9 positions agree with TRBD1. The germline gives CDR1 LGHNA, CDR2 YNFKEQ. This CDR3 comprises 11 residues. The V segment lost 2 bases and the J segment 13 bases; nucleotides outside the gene matches: 2.

This clonotype was seen a few times. The CDR3 protein is CASSAWTVNTEAFF. CDR3 coding DNA: TGTGCCAGCAGTGCTTGGACGGTGAACACTGAAGCTTTCTTT. The chain recombines TRBV2 with TRBJ1-1; D unresolved. Germline V gene sequence: CDR1 SNHLY, CDR2 FYNNEI. The V and J ends lost 4 bases and 0 bases respectively, with 9 bases between them. The CDR3 sequence is 14 residues long. The full variable domain, with the rest looked up from reference TRBV2 and TRBJ1-1, is EPEVTQTPSHQVTQMGQEVILRCVPISNHLYFYWYRQILGQKVEFLVSFYNNEISEKSEIFDDQFSVERPDGSNFTLKIRSTKLEDSAMYFCASSAWTVNTEAFFGQGTRLTVV.

This clonotype was found many times. The V gene is TRBV12-3 or TRBV12-4, the J gene TRBJ1-1; 10 bases map to TRBD1. This CDR3 region has 15 residues. V lost 5 bases, J lost 5 bases, and 8 bases stayed unmatched. CDR3 residues: CASSAPGQGTTEAFF. The CDR3 DNA follows: TGTGCCAGCAGTGCACCGGGACAGGGGACGACTGAAGCTTTCTTT.

This clonotype was seen many times. The chain joins TRBV2 to TRBJ1-5; a possible D gene is TRBD1 (6 bases). Germline CDR1 and CDR2: SNHLY and FYNNEI. There are 13 residues in the CDR3. The germline V and J ends were trimmed by 10 bases and 3 bases, with 13 bases remaining between them. The CDR3 sequence: CATRGQSNQPQHF. CDR3 nucleotide sequence: TGTGCCACCCGCGGACAGTCCAATCAGCCCCAGCATTTT.

Turning to this clonotype: Likely a read error: the CDR3 ends without its conserved phenylalanine or tryptophan. V and J are TRBV12-3 or TRBV12-4 and TRBJ1-1; D unresolved. With 6 bases removed from V and 4 bases from J, the gap between germline ends came to 9 bases. This CDR3 comprises 12 residues. DNA of the CDR3: TGTGCCAGCAGCGCGATAGCCACTGAAGCTTTCGTT. It translates to CASSAIATEAFV.

This clonotype has a count of ten or more. This CDR3 is missing its conserved last phenylalanine or tryptophan, likely due to a read error. The rearrangement joins TRBV12-3 or TRBV12-4 to TRBJ1-1; D is possibly TRBD1 (6 bases). The CDR3 sequence is 16 residues long. V was shortened by 2 bases and J by 0 bases, with 13 bases between the two germline ends. The CDR3 spells CASSLSNRVMNTEAFL. As DNA, the CDR3 is TGTGCCAGCAGTTTATCGAACAGGGTGATGAACACTGAAGCTTTCCTT.

In this sample, this clonotype turned up once. V and J are TRBV10-2 and TRBJ1-2, with D unclear. This CDR3 is built from 13 residues. Per the germline V gene, CDR1 is WSHSY and CDR2 is SAAADI. The germline V and J ends were trimmed by 6 bases and 7 bases, with 15 bases remaining between them. Here the CDR3 reads CASRGLEPSGYTF. The CDR3 nucleotides are TGCGCCAGCAGGGGTTTAGAGCCTAGTGGCTACACCTTC.

This clonotype appeared many times. The rearrangement uses TRBV27 and TRBJ1-2; possible D gene TRBD1, 5 bases. Trimming pared 7 bases from V and 7 bases from J, leaving 19 bases between. The CDR3 totals 14 residues. Germline values: CDR1 MNHEY, CDR2 SMNVEV (reference sequence). The CDR3 loop is CASKGLGESGGYTF. CDR3 nucleotide sequence: TGTGCCAGCAAGGGACTCGGCGAATCGGGTGGCTACACCTTC.

Ten or more counts support this clonotype. This chain connects TRBV12-3 or TRBV12-4 to TRBJ1-5, with 8 bases matching TRBD1. This CDR3 has 15 amino acids. The ends lost 6 bases at V and 2 bases at J; junction bases unmatched: 6. Here the CDR3 DNA reads TGTGCCAGCAGACGGGCAGGGGGCGGCAATCAGCCCCAGCATTTT. This gives the protein CASRRAGGGNQPQHF.